This T cell receptor beta chain was observed in a study of blood T cells in healthy people across ages. Study conclusions and caveats: Strong correlation existed between TCR beta diversity and naive T cell percentage.

Germline V gene data show CDR1 as SEHNR and CDR2 as FQNEAQ (reference sequence). The CDR3 covers 14 residues. In regard to this clonotype: Its antigen is not known.

The use of a sample-barcoded 5' primer and a J-beta primer mix characterized a second PCR of 7 to 11 cycles. One entry per CDR3 protein results from TCRdb running MiXCR on the 5' RACE reads. This sample has roughly 1 million distinct CDR3 sequences; roughly a quarter occur once, and the top ten carry around 0.75%. In addition, the sample was reused for a study of T cells of mothers and their children. From that report: Several children, together with their three healthy Caucasian mothers, made up the donors. Every mother supplied over 8 million TCR beta CDR3 reads and every child 2.5 million to 3.5 million.

The sequenced sample consisted of blood. The receptor was isolated from a girl aged 2-10 years in good health. V usage is TRBV7-9 and J usage is TRBJ2-5; TRBD2 aligns across 13 bases. The last part of the DNA fits TRBJ2-7 better; the J call may be wrong. The CDR3 region is CASNVGLAGNEQYF. The CDR3 nucleotides read TGTGCCAGCAACGTGGGACTAGCGGGGAACGAGCAGTACTTC.